This paragraph covers one T cell receptor (beta chain) sequence. Profiling relied on immunoSEQ multiplex PCR, and the TCRdb table lists in-frame clones only, not all of them. There are over 950,000 clones in the sample; roughly 77% occur only once, and 0.89% lies in the top ten. The data stem from a study of shared clonotypes between healthy human individuals. CDR1 and CDR2 from the germline V gene are SGHRS and YFSETQ. The CDR3 length is 15 residues. V trimming: 4 bases; J trimming: 5 bases; junction bases outside the gene matches: 8. Sequencing was done on a sample of memory CD4+ T cells from PBMCs. Documented subset: CD45RA-negative fraction. The clonotype originates from a man in his late teens or twenties in good health. Some clones in this sample may be carry-over from other donors' samples. The V call is TRBV5-1, the J call TRBJ2-5, with TRBD1 matching over 10 bases. The CDR3 is CASSTGTGVGETQYF. CDR3 DNA: TGCGCCAGCAGCACCGGGACAGGGGTGGGGGAGACCCAGTACTTC.